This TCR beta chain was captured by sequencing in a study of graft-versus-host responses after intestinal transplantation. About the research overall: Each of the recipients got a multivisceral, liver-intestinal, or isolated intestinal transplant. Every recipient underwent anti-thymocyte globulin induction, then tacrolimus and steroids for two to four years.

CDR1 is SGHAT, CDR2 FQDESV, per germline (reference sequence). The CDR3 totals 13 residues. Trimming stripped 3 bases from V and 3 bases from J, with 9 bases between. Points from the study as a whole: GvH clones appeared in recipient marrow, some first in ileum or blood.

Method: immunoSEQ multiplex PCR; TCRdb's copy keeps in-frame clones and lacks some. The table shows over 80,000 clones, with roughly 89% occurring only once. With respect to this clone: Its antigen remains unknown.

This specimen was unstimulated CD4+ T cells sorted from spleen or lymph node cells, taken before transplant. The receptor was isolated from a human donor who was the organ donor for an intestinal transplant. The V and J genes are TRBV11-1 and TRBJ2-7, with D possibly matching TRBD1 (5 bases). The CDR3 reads CASSLGRNYEQYF. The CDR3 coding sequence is TGTGCCAGCAGCTTGGGGCGAAACTACGAGCAGTACTTC.